This T cell receptor (beta chain) is drawn from a study of PD-1 blockade in classical Hodgkin lymphoma. Study-wide results and caveats: The baseline diversity of complete responders showed similarity to that of newly diagnosed patients. Why repertoires differed is undefined; disease activity or prior therapy possibly contributed. Some patients started nivolumab under 1 year after ASCT, and they were excluded.

A note on this clone: Its antigen is still unknown. The sample holds other DNA sequences that translate to the same CDR3.

The CDR3 has 14 amino acids. Germline loops: CDR1 SGHRS, CDR2 YFSETQ. V was cut by 4 bases and J by 6 bases, with 14 bases left in between. TCRdb keeps only in-frame clones here, not all; method: immunoSEQ multiplex PCR. Of tens of thousands of clones listed, about 85% are singletons. The time point here: cycle 4 day 1 (C4D1), after less than 7 weeks of nivolumab. Each and every patient relapsed after autologous stem cell transplantation, and patients got differing brentuximab vedotin exposure. The origin of this receptor is a human donor with classical Hodgkin lymphoma. The material sequenced was peripheral blood mononuclear cells (PBMCs), taken before the fourth cycle of nivolumab. This chain joins TRBV5-1 and TRBJ1-5; tentative D call: TRBD1 (6 bases). The CDR3 DNA is TGCGCCAGCAGCCTGGAGGGGGGAGGTCAGCCCCAGCATTTT. It yields the protein CASSLEGGGQPQHF.